This T cell receptor (beta chain) was documented in a study of identifying expanded T cells in peripheral blood. Study outcomes and limitations: Over two and four weeks, about 16 and 20 clones changed, versus around 1.1 between replicates.

No infections or other immune events were documented during collection. This table comes from immunoSEQ multiplex PCR, and its TCRdb copy is limited to in-frame clones, with some not included. The top ten clones hold about 3.3% of a sample with around 76,000 clones, roughly 88% of them seen once. Worth noting for this clone: Its antigen is undetermined.

The CDR3 loop spans 17 amino acids. V lost 2 bases to trimming and J lost 5 bases; unmatched junction nucleotides: 9. Germline V gene lookup returns CDR1 SGHAT and CDR2 FQNNGV. The J gene is TRBJ2-2, the V gene TRBV11-2, with 9 bases aligning to TRBD1. The TCR was taken from a person aged 18 to 70 in good health. The sample was blood. The CDR3 nucleotides read TGTGCCAGCAGCTTAAGGCCGGGACAGGGAAGGACCGGGGAGCTGTTTTTT. It yields the protein CASSLRPGQGRTGELFF.